These T cell receptor beta chains were read from a single sample in a study of blood T cell repertoires in COVID-19. TCRdb's copy holds only in-frame clones and misses some; the assay was immunoSEQ multiplex PCR. Of 400,000 or so clones in the sample, 85% to 90% were seen once. The sequencing input was PBMCs or T cells enriched from blood (not recorded which). These receptors all come from a man between 25 and 39 years old who had recovered from COVID-19. Each CDR3 is given with its conserved first and last residue. Fields, in order: V gene, J gene, CDR3 protein.

v_gene: TRBV19
j_gene: TRBJ2-1
CDR3aa: CASSIGLHNEQFF

v_gene: TRBV9
j_gene: TRBJ1-2
CDR3aa: CASSAQMYGYTF

v_gene: TRBV7-2
j_gene: TRBJ1-2
CDR3aa: CASSLAAGTGYGYTF

v_gene: TRBV30
j_gene: TRBJ2-7
CDR3aa: CAWTRGTATYEQYF

v_gene: TRBV29-1
j_gene: TRBJ2-1
CDR3aa: CSVEDRRYNEQFF

v_gene: TRBV4-1
j_gene: TRBJ1-3
CDR3aa: CASSQVYGSGNTIYF

v_gene: TRBV19
j_gene: TRBJ1-5
CDR3aa: CASSTTGTGGLGQPQHF

v_gene: TRBV27
j_gene: TRBJ2-3
CDR3aa: CASSLSTSGSTDTQYF

v_gene: TRBV3-1/TRBV3-2
j_gene: TRBJ1-2
CDR3aa: CASSPQGGGYTF

v_gene: TRBV5-1
j_gene: TRBJ2-1
CDR3aa: CASSLGGGARYNEQFF

v_gene: TRBV6-1
j_gene: TRBJ1-1
CDR3aa: CASSDQGMNTEAFF

v_gene: TRBV18
j_gene: TRBJ2-5
CDR3aa: CASSPGLRGLETQYF

v_gene: TRBV9
j_gene: TRBJ1-2
CDR3aa: CASSAATGTAYGYTF

v_gene: TRBV28
j_gene: TRBJ2-1
CDR3aa: CASSFLNGRVDEQFF

v_gene: TRBV18
j_gene: TRBJ2-3
CDR3aa: CASSPWLAGGDTQYF

v_gene: TRBV4-1
j_gene: TRBJ1-5
CDR3aa: CASSQDLVAGELPQHF

v_gene: TRBV19
j_gene: TRBJ1-2
CDR3aa: CATNRGGYTF

v_gene: TRBV10-3
j_gene: TRBJ2-1
CDR3aa: CAIRKAGAGNEQFF

v_gene: TRBV4-2
j_gene: TRBJ2-7
CDR3aa: CASSQDGPSGGTYEQYF

v_gene: TRBV5-1
j_gene: TRBJ2-3
CDR3aa: CASSLGEGEDTQYF

v_gene: TRBV5-8
j_gene: TRBJ1-2
CDR3aa: CASSLATGDTYGYTF

v_gene: TRBV5-1
j_gene: TRBJ2-1
CDR3aa: CASSRTSGNYNEQFF

v_gene: TRBV10-2
j_gene: TRBJ1-6
CDR3aa: CASSAQGTSNNSPLHF

v_gene: TRBV19
j_gene: TRBJ2-1
CDR3aa: CASSIGGTTNEQFF

v_gene: TRBV11-2
j_gene: TRBJ1-5
CDR3aa: CASSLGRGQPQHF

v_gene: TRBV15
j_gene: TRBJ2-1
CDR3aa: CATSRDRTNEQFF